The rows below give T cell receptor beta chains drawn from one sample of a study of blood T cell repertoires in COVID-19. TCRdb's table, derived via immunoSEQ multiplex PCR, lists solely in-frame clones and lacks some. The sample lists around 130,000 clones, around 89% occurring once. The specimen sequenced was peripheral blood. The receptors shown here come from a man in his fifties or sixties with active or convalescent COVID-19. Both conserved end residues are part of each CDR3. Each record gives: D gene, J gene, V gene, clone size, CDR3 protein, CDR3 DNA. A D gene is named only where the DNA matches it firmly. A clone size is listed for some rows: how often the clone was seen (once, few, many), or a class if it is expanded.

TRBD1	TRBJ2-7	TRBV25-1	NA	CASSARTGNEQYF	TGTGCCAGCAGTGCCCGGACAGGGAACGAGCAGTACTTC
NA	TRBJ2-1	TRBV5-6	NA	CASRPLSGAFSYNEQFF	TGTGCCAGCAGACCGCTCTCGGGAGCTTTCTCCTACAATGAGCAGTTCTTC
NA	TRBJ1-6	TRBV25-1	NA	CASKRGNDSPLHF	TGTGCCAGTAAAAGGGGAAATGATTCACCCCTCCACTTT
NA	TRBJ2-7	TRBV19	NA	CASSISNEQYF	TGTGCCAGTAGTATTTCTAACGAGCAGTACTTC
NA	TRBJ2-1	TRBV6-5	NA	CASPAGGSYNEQFF	TGTGCCAGCCCCGCTGGCGGGTCCTACAATGAGCAGTTCTTC
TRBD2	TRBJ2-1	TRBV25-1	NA	CASTGREAGAYNEQFF	TGTGCCAGCACAGGACGTGAGGCGGGAGCCTACAATGAGCAGTTCTTC
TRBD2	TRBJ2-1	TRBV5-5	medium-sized	CASSLPSGGAHNEQFF	TGTGCCAGCAGCTTGCCTAGCGGGGGGGCTCACAATGAGCAGTTCTTC
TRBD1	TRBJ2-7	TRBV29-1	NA	CSALTGPTGYEQYF	TGCAGCGCCTTGACAGGGCCCACGGGATACGAGCAGTACTTC
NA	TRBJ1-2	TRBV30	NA	CAGGPASHYGYTF	TGTGCCGGCGGTCCAGCCTCGCACTATGGCTACACCTTC
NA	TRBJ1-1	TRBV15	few	CATSRLGTLNTEAFF	TGTGCCACCAGCAGACTTGGGACACTGAACACTGAAGCTTTCTTT
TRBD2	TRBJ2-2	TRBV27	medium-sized	CASSLFSGGAGELFF	TGTGCCAGCAGTTTATTTAGCGGGGGGGCCGGGGAGCTGTTTTTT
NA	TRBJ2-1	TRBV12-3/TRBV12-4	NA	CASSGPYYNEQFF	TGTGCCAGCAGTGGCCCTTACTACAATGAGCAGTTCTTC
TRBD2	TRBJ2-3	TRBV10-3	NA	CAISGAAGTSGSYRTDTQYF	TGTGCCATCAGTGGAGCCGCCGGGACTAGCGGGAGTTACAGAACAGATACGCAGTATTTT
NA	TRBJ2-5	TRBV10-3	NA	CAIRVGGGARETQYF	TGTGCCATCAGGGTCGGAGGGGGGGCCAGGGAGACCCAGTACTTC
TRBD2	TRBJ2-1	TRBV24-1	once	CATSSPLLAGAREQFF	TGTGCCACCAGCTCACCTCTACTAGCGGGAGCTCGCGAGCAGTTCTTC
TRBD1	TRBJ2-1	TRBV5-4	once	CASSQDRVYNEQFF	TGTGCCAGCAGCCAAGACAGGGTCTACAATGAGCAGTTCTTC
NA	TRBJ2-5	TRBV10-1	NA	CASSGARQETQYF	TGCGCCAGCAGTGGGGCCCGCCAAGAGACCCAGTACTTC
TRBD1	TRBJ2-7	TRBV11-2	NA	CASSRRQGSSSYEQYF	TGTGCCAGCAGCCGGAGACAGGGGTCAAGCTCCTACGAGCAGTACTTC
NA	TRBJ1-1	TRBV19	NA	CASSNRGGSGNTEAFF	TGTGCCAGTAGTAACCGAGGGGGATCGGGCAACACTGAAGCTTTCTTT
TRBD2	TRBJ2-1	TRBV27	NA	CASSRGLAGANEQFF	TGTGCCAGCAGTCGGGGACTAGCGGGGGCGAATGAGCAGTTCTTC
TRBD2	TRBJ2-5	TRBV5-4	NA	CASSPRTSGGLRETQYF	TGTGCCAGCAGCCCCCGGACTAGCGGGGGCCTCCGTGAGACCCAGTACTTC
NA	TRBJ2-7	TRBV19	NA	CASSVDSLTSYEQYF	TGTGCCAGTAGCGTGGACAGTCTCACATCCTACGAGCAGTACTTC
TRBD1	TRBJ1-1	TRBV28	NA	CASTWTGRDTEAFF	TGTGCCAGCACCTGGACAGGGAGGGACACTGAAGCTTTCTTT
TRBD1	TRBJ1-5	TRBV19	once	CASEETGTGYGNQPQHF	TGTGCCAGTGAAGAGACCGGGACAGGGTATGGCAATCAGCCCCAGCATTTT
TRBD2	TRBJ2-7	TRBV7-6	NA	CASSLPGGTSGTYEQYF	TGTGCCAGCAGCTTACCGGGGGGGACTAGCGGCACCTACGAGCAGTACTTC
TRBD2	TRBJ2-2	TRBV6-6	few	CASSPSSGRSMYGELFF	TGTGCCAGCAGTCCCTCAAGCGGGAGAAGTATGTACGGGGAGCTGTTTTTT
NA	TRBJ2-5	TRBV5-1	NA	CASSLVGGTQYF	TGCGCCAGCAGCTTGGTCGGAGGGACCCAGTACTTC
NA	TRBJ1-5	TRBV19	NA	CASSNPGGGRQPQHF	TGTGCCAGTAGTAATCCTGGGGGGGGCCGTCAGCCCCAGCATTTT